Each of the 29 T cell receptor beta chains below was sequenced from the same sample in a study of blood T cell repertoires in COVID-19. TCRdb's table, derived via immunoSEQ multiplex PCR, lists solely in-frame clones and lacks some. Of under 200,000 clones in the sample, more than 85% were seen once. Input material: peripheral blood. The receptors were gathered from a man aged 18-30 years with acute or convalescent COVID-19.

The V gene is TRBV28, the J gene TRBJ1-6; 10 positions agree with TRBD1. The germline V gene encodes CDR1 MDHEN and CDR2 SYDVKM. V shed 5 bases, J shed 6 bases, and the junction held 7 bases outside the gene matches. This CDR3 has 16 amino acids. This CDR3 reads CASSRTGGSFNSPLHF. The CDR3 region has the DNA TGTGCCAGCAGTCGGACAGGGGGATCGTTTAATTCACCCCTCCACTTT.

The chain links TRBV5-4 to TRBJ1-2; 10 bases line up with TRBD1. V lost 4 bases to trimming and J lost 3 bases; unmatched junction nucleotides: 3. Germline CDR1 SGHNT, CDR2 YYREEE (reference sequence). The CDR3 extends over 14 amino acids. For the CDR3, the DNA is TGTGCCAGCAGCCCCGGGACAGGGGACTATGGCTACACCTTC. Amino acid sequence: CASSPGTGDYGYTF.

The rearrangement uses TRBV11-2 and TRBJ2-7; weak D call: TRBD2 (6 bases). Germline loops: CDR1 SGHAT, CDR2 FQNNGV. The CDR3 is 15 amino acids. V was trimmed by 7 bases and J by 0 bases, leaving 16 bases between them. CDR3 bases: TGTGCCAGCACCCCTCACGCGGGGAGCTCCTACGAGCAGTACTTC. This sequence encodes CASTPHAGSSYEQYF.

The V gene is TRBV11-3, the J gene TRBJ2-3; D perhaps matches TRBD1 (5 bases). Trimming pared 2 bases from V and 4 bases from J, leaving 10 bases between. The germline gives CDR1 SGHNT, CDR2 YENEEA. The CDR3 runs 14 residues. CDR3 sequence: CASSLSRVADTQYF. The CDR3 DNA follows: TGTGCCAGCAGCTTATCCAGGGTCGCAGATACGCAGTATTTT.

This clone has a handful of counts. The chain joins TRBV7-2 to TRBJ1-6, with 9 positions matching TRBD1. The V and J ends lost 2 bases and 14 bases, in that order; junction bases with no gene match: 13. This CDR3 is 16 amino acids long. The germline V gene encodes CDR1 SGHTA and CDR2 FQGNSA. CDR3 DNA sequence: TGTGCCAGCAGCTTAACAATAAAGGGACAGGGACGATCCCTCCACTTT. It codes for CASSLTIKGQGRSLHF.

The rearrangement links TRBV25-1 to TRBJ2-2; 8 bases line up with TRBD2. The CDR3 is made up of 16 amino acids. J was trimmed by 2 bases and V by 4 bases; bases with no gene match: 6. In germline, CDR1 is MGHDK, CDR2 SYGVNS. CDR3 sequence: CASSARGGLNTGELFF. In nucleotides, the CDR3 is TGTGCCAGCAGTGCCCGGGGGGGCCTAAACACCGGGGAGCTGTTTTTT.

The rearrangement joins TRBV10-1 to TRBJ1-1, with a possible D match to TRBD1 (5 bases). From germline, CDR1 is WNHNN and CDR2 SYGVQD (reference sequence). The CDR3 is 15 amino acids. Trimming took off 5 bases at V and 0 bases at J, with 13 bases between the two ends. This chain's CDR3 is CASSFDSFMNTEAFF. In DNA form, the CDR3 reads TGCGCCAGCAGTTTCGACAGTTTCATGAACACTGAAGCTTTCTTT.

The chain uses TRBV10-2 and TRBJ1-5, with D unclear. This CDR3 is built from 16 residues. Trimming removed 4 bases from V and 2 bases from J, with 15 bases in between. CDR1 is WSHSY and CDR2 is SAAADI in the germline V gene. The CDR3 nucleotides read TGCGCCAGCAGTGGTGCAGTTCTAGTCGGCAATCAGCCCCAGCATTTT. Amino acids: CASSGAVLVGNQPQHF.

The V call is TRBV27, the J call TRBJ2-1; 16 positions match TRBD2. The ends lost 7 bases at V and 7 bases at J; junction bases unmatched: 4. The CDR3 is 15 residues long. Per the germline V gene, CDR1 is MNHEY and CDR2 is SMNVEV (reference sequence). CDR3 loop: CASTPGLAGGNEQFF. The CDR3 DNA is TGTGCCAGCACCCCGGGACTAGCGGGGGGGAATGAGCAGTTCTTC.

CDR3 residues: CASRAQGGNSPLHF. CDR3 DNA: TGTGCCAGCAGAGCACAGGGGGGGAATTCACCCCTCCACTTT. The chain is built from TRBV25-1 and TRBJ1-6; TRBD1 matches at 8 bases. Germline trimming cut 6 bases from V and 7 bases from J; bases unmatched to any gene: 5. This CDR3 spans 14 amino acids. Germline V lookup: CDR1 MGHDK, CDR2 SYGVNS.

The chain recombines TRBV18 with TRBJ2-2, with D possibly matching TRBD2 (6 bases). The CDR3 consists of 15 residues. Per the germline V gene, CDR1 is KGHSH and CDR2 is LQKENI. V lost 2 bases, J lost 4 bases, and 11 bases lay in between. CDR3 DNA sequence: TGTGCCAGCTCACCAAGGAGGGTTGTCACCGGGGAGCTGTTTTTT. Its translation: CASSPRRVVTGELFF.

The chain is built from TRBV14 and TRBJ1-1; 8 bases are shared with TRBD1. V was clipped by 4 bases and J by 3 bases; unmatched bases: 1. The germline V gene has CDR1 SGHDN and CDR2 FVKESK. The CDR3 is made up of 13 amino acids. CDR3 residues: CASSLTGDTEAFF. The CDR3 DNA sequence: TGTGCCAGCAGCCTGACAGGGGACACTGAAGCTTTCTTT.

The V call is TRBV7-2, the J call TRBJ2-2, with 9 bases aligning to TRBD1. Germline V gene sequence: CDR1 SGHTA, CDR2 FQGNSA. This CDR3 region has 16 residues. After removal of 6 bases from V and 5 bases from J, the junction contained 10 bases not matched to a gene. This CDR3 is CASRAAGTGKTGELFF. CDR3 in DNA: TGTGCCAGCAGAGCTGCCGGGACAGGGAAAACCGGGGAGCTGTTTTTT.

The CDR3 protein is CAINTPTGGGYTF. In DNA form, the CDR3 reads TGTGCCATCAACACACCAACAGGGGGAGGCTACACCTTC. The chain combines TRBV7-2 with TRBJ1-2; TRBD1 matches at 8 bases. Germline V gene data show CDR1 as SGHTA and CDR2 as FQGNSA. This CDR3 comprises 13 residues. Germline trimming cut 10 bases from V and 8 bases from J; bases unmatched to any gene: 12.

V usage is TRBV11-2 and J usage is TRBJ2-5; the D gene is possibly TRBD1 (6 bases). V was cut by 5 bases and J by 5 bases, with 15 bases left in between. Germline V gene lookup returns CDR1 SGHAT and CDR2 FQNNGV. This CDR3 spans 14 amino acids. CDR3: CASSPGDTRETQYF. For the CDR3, the DNA is TGTGCCAGCAGCCCAGGGGACACGCGGGAGACCCAGTACTTC.

The genes are TRBV2 and TRBJ1-5, with 7 nucleotides matching TRBD1. V lost 6 bases to trimming and J lost 5 bases; unmatched junction nucleotides: 10. CDR1 is SNHLY and CDR2 is FYNNEI in the germline V gene. CDR3 length: 15 amino acids. The CDR3 protein is CASSSRQGVHQPQHF. CDR3 nucleotide sequence: TGTGCCAGCAGCTCCAGACAGGGAGTTCATCAGCCCCAGCATTTT.

The CDR3 nucleotides read TGTGCCACCAGCAACCGGGACAGGAACACAGATACGCAGTATTTT. Protein: CATSNRDRNTDTQYF. The V and J genes are TRBV15 and TRBJ2-3; 8 positions match TRBD1. Germline V gene sequence: CDR1 LNHNV, CDR2 YYDKDF (reference sequence). The CDR3 is made up of 15 amino acids. Trimming cost V 4 bases and J 2 bases; bases outside gene matches: 5.

The chain has TRBV10-3 and TRBJ2-5, with 9 bases identical to TRBD1. This CDR3 has 16 amino acids. Trimming cost V 10 bases and J 4 bases; bases outside gene matches: 16. The germline V gene encodes CDR1 ENHRY and CDR2 SYGVKD. This chain's CDR3 is CANGTGLLFGRETQYF. CDR3 DNA sequence: TGTGCCAACGGGACAGGGTTATTATTTGGGAGAGAGACCCAGTACTTC.

The chain combines TRBV7-2 with TRBJ1-1; D is uncertain. This CDR3 region has 13 residues. Trimming took off 1 base at V and 7 bases at J, with 10 bases between the two ends. CDR1 and CDR2 (germline): SGHTA, FQGNSA. CDR3 sequence reads: CASSLVTTSEAFF. Written as DNA, the CDR3 is TGTGCCAGCAGCTTAGTTACAACAAGTGAAGCTTTCTTT.

The chain couples TRBV28 to TRBJ2-1; D gene ambiguous. V gave up 3 bases and J gave up 4 bases, with 10 bases separating them. This CDR3 is 14 amino acids long. CDR1 MDHEN and CDR2 SYDVKM come from the germline V gene. The CDR3 protein is CASSFSNEYNEQFF. DNA of the CDR3: TGTGCCAGCAGTTTTTCTAATGAGTACAATGAGCAGTTCTTC. Based on the CDR3 plus reference TRBV28 and TRBJ2-1, the full variable domain is DVKVTQSSRYLVKRTGEKVFLECVQDMDHENMFWYRQDPGLGLRLIYFSYDVKMKEKGDIPEGYSVSREKKERFSLILESASTNQTSMYLCASSFSNEYNEQFFGPGTRLTVL.

This chain links TRBV28 with TRBJ1-1, with 12 bases identical to TRBD1. Germline loops: CDR1 MDHEN, CDR2 SYDVKM. Unmatched junction bases numbered 9, after V lost 5 bases and J lost 11 bases. There are 14 residues in the CDR3. CDR3 sequence: CASSPHRDRGLAFF. The CDR3, as DNA: TGTGCCAGCAGTCCCCACAGGGACAGGGGGCTGGCTTTCTTT. The variable domain in full, completed from reference TRBV28 and TRBJ1-1, reads DVKVTQSSRYLVKRTGEKVFLECVQDMDHENMFWYRQDPGLGLRLIYFSYDVKMKEKGDIPEGYSVSREKKERFSLILESASTNQTSMYLCASSPHRDRGLAFFGQGTRLTVV.

This chain joins TRBV29-1 and TRBJ1-2, with 7 bases that match TRBD1. The CDR3 is 13 residues long. Germline V gene sequence: CDR1 SQVTM, CDR2 ANQGSEA. The trim removed 6 bases at V and 0 bases at J, leaving 4 bases unmatched. CDR3 bases: TGCAGCGTCCTCGGACAGGCTAACTATGGCTACACCTTC. Translated: CSVLGQANYGYTF. Using reference TRBV29-1 and TRBJ1-2 for the parts outside the CDR3, the full variable domain is SAVISQKPSRDICQRGTSLTIQCQVDSQVTMMFWYRQQPGQSLTLIATANQGSEATYESGFVIDKFPISRPNLTFSTLTVSNMSPEDSSIYLCSVLGQANYGYTFGSGTRLTVV.

The chain combines TRBV11-2 with TRBJ1-4, with D possibly TRBD1 on 5 matching bases. Per germline, CDR1 SGHAT and CDR2 FQNNGV. There are 14 residues in the CDR3. V lost 5 bases and J 8 bases, leaving 15 bases between the germline ends. In DNA form, the CDR3 reads TGTGCCAGCAGCCCCGGGGGGTTAGGGGAAAAACTGTTTTTT. This gives the protein CASSPGGLGEKLFF.

A note on this clone: A much larger clonotype is one base distant, so this may be a read error. Within the sample, other DNA sequences also encode this same CDR3. The chain combines TRBV7-6 with TRBJ2-1, with D possibly being TRBD2 (6 bases). The germline CDR1 and CDR2 sequences are SGHVS and FNYEAQ. The CDR3 runs to 14 residues. Trimming removed 0 bases from V and 4 bases from J, with 7 bases in between. The CDR3 reads CASSLAGGYNEQFF. CDR3 DNA: TGTGCCAGCAGCTTAGCGGGGGGTTACAATGAGCAGTTCTTC.

V and J are TRBV6-5 and TRBJ2-2; 7 nucleotides agree with TRBD2. V was pared by 6 bases and J by 6 bases, with 4 bases of the junction left unmatched. CDR3 length: 13 amino acids. Germline lookup yields CDR1 MNHEY and CDR2 SVGAGI. CDR3 region: CASSPAGAGELFF. DNA of the CDR3: TGTGCCAGCAGCCCCGCGGGGGCCGGGGAGCTGTTTTTT.

This clone was seen a single time. The V and J genes are TRBV28 and TRBJ1-3; D uncertain. The V end was cut by 3 bases, the J end by 0 bases, with 6 bases between. Per the germline V gene, CDR1 is MDHEN and CDR2 is SYDVKM. This CDR3 is built from 14 residues. For the CDR3, the DNA is TGTGCCAGCAGTTTTTCATCCTCTGGAAACACCATATATTTT. Protein product: CASSFSSSGNTIYF.

This rearrangement joins TRBV5-1 to TRBJ1-6, with D unclear. Germline values: CDR1 SGHRS, CDR2 YFSETQ. V was trimmed by 4 bases and J by 5 bases, leaving 22 bases between them. The CDR3 has 18 residues. The CDR3 region has the DNA TGCGCCAGCAGCCCTGAAGGCCTTTCGGGAACTGATAATTCACCCCTCCACTTT. Translating gives CASSPEGLSGTDNSPLHF.

This clone appeared many times. The chain has TRBV27 and TRBJ2-1; 13 nucleotides line up with TRBD2. The length of the CDR3 is 15 residues. CDR1 and CDR2 from the germline V gene are MNHEY and SMNVEV (reference sequence). The V segment lost 6 bases and the J segment 10 bases; nucleotides outside the gene matches: 9. The CDR3 DNA reads as TGTGCCAGCAGGTCCGGGACTAGCGGGGCAATGGAGCAGTTCTTC. Protein sequence: CASRSGTSGAMEQFF.

The chain links TRBV30 to TRBJ1-2; unclear D gene. Germline CDR1 is GTSNPN and CDR2 is SVGIG (reference sequence). The V gene lost 5 bases and the J gene lost 2 bases, with 9 bases spanning the gap. This CDR3 contains 12 residues. The CDR3 loop is CAWGLTNYGYTF. In DNA form, the CDR3 reads TGTGCCTGGGGGCTAACGAACTATGGCTACACCTTC.